This TCR beta chain was sequenced during a study of PD-1 blockade in classical Hodgkin lymphoma. Whole-study results and caveats: Repertoire differences have undefined causes, possibly disease activity or prior therapy. For complete responders, baseline diversity was comparable to that of newly diagnosed patients. Diversity in CD4+ TCRs, unlike that measured in CD8+ TCRs, had risen significantly by C4D1.

V was clipped by 4 bases and J by 8 bases; unmatched bases: 6. The CDR3 loop spans 14 amino acids. Germline CDR1 is MNHNY and CDR2 is SVGAGI (reference sequence). The data were produced by immunoSEQ multiplex PCR, yet TCRdb's version contains in-frame clones alone and is incomplete. The sample contains about 150,000 clones, 78% of which appear only once. Brentuximab vedotin exposure varied, and every patient relapsed after autologous stem cell transplantation. Each best response was a complete response, a partial response or progressive disease. On this clone itself: What it binds is not known.

Sequencing was performed on peripheral blood mononuclear cells (PBMCs), taken before the second cycle of nivolumab. This rearrangement joins TRBV6-6 to TRBJ1-2; 11 bases are a match to TRBD1. The receptor comes from a human donor with classical Hodgkin lymphoma. The DNA of the CDR3 is TGTGCCAGCAGTTTACTCGGGGACAGGGGGGGCTACACCTTC. It specifies CASSLLGDRGGYTF.